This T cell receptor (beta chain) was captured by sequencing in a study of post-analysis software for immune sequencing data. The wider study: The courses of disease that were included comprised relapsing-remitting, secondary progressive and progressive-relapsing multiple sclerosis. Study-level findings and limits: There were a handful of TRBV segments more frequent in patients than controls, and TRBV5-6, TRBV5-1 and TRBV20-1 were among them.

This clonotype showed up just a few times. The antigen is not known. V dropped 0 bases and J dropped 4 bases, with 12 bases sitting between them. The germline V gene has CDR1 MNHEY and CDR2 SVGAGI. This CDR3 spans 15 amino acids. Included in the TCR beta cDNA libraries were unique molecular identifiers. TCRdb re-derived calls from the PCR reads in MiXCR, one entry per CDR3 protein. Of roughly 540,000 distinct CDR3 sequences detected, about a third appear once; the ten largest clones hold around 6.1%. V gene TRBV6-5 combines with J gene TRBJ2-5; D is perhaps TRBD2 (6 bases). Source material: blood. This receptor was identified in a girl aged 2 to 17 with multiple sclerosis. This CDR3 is CASSYSSGGVETQYF. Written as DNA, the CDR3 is TGTGCCAGCAGTTACTCGAGTGGCGGGGTAGAGACCCAGTACTTC.